This TCR beta chain was sequenced for a study of PD-1 blockade in classical Hodgkin lymphoma. Germline lookup yields CDR1 ENHRY and CDR2 SYGVKD. The CDR3 is made up of 13 amino acids. With 10 bases removed from V and 6 bases from J, the gap between germline ends came to 16 bases. Whole-study results and caveats: Compared with healthy donors, newly diagnosed patients reportedly showed lower baseline TCR diversity. Causes of the repertoire differences remain undefined, possibly disease activity or prior therapy.

On this clone itself: What it binds is not known.

Sequenced by immunoSEQ multiplex PCR; TCRdb stores in-frame clones only, minus some. The sample includes tens of thousands of clones, about 90% of them seen just once. Specified time point: cycle 4 day 1 (C4D1), after five to seven weeks of nivolumab. Each patient relapsed following autologous stem cell transplantation, and prior brentuximab vedotin exposure differed. The clonotype originates from a human donor with classical Hodgkin lymphoma. J is TRBJ1-5 and V is TRBV10-3; D not resolved. The starting material was peripheral blood mononuclear cells (PBMCs), obtained before the fourth cycle of nivolumab. CDR3 residues: CATRPYGGQPQHF. DNA of the CDR3: TGTGCCACCCGACCCTACGGAGGTCAGCCCCAGCATTTT.